This T cell receptor (beta chain) was recorded in a study of cytomegalovirus exposure and HLA in healthy donors (dated 2017 in TCRdb). Regarding the complete study: An earlier analysis of roughly 500 of the donors reported around 280 Gb of sequence data and around 100 million unique TCR beta sequences obtained from about 200 million T cells. Around 320 gigabases of sequencing data and 80 million or so unique TCR sequences were included in an early release covering around 600 HLA-typed donors. The genetic ancestry cluster associated with self-reported Caucasian donors included about four fifths of the 398 genotyped donors. The study aimed to test whether signatures of past pathogen exposure could be identified by cataloging public T cell receptors. The study used immunosequencing to profile the T cell repertoires of more than 650 subjects and linked those repertoires to cytomegalovirus serostatus. In addition to the first cohort of approximately 650 subjects, a separate validation cohort of approximately 130 different subjects was used. High-throughput TCR immunosequencing, statistical association of individual TCRs with disease status, and machine learning were combined to predict cytomegalovirus infection status. To study patterns of TCR occurrence, a later analysis re-analyzed previously published TCR beta repertoires from 666 donors and added high-resolution HLA genotyping. The later analysis used no new phenotypic data to find candidate immune exposures, relying instead on TCR beta sequences and their occurrence across donors. To decide whether each TCR beta V gene segment behaved as functional or pseudogenic, an earlier analysis of 587 of the donors relied on high-throughput TCR beta sequencing. Alongside the repertoire data, information on donor age, sex, ethnicity and CMV serostatus was compiled. Genome-wide SNP genotypes for about 55% of the roughly 670 donors were used in a later genetic analysis, which treated that subset as a discovery cohort. Every discovery cohort repertoire had been produced on one sequencing platform. Class I and class II HLA loci were covered by the typing at four-digit resolution. Typing coverage varied by locus: 629-630 donors for A, B, C, DRB1 and DQB1; roughly 560 for DQA1; approximately 610 for DPA1; some 470 for DPB1. Roughly 5 DR-DQ haplotypes were handled as single units for association and clustering, since linkage in the cohort was strong. Among some 410 genotyped donors of the cohort, an average of approximately 240,000 unique TCR beta nucleotide sequences were sequenced per donor, about a sixth of them non-productive. The study at large found these results: Because counts were too low, some 17 rarely observed V segments, including chromosome 9 orphons, were left out of the earlier analysis of about 620 of the donors. A further reported finding was that TCR beta sequences accurately predicted the HLA-A and HLA-B alleles for most subjects in the first cohort. A group of highly shared sequence variants was considered likely to be a technical artifact of the sequencing pipeline. The study gave a list of 150 to 200 TCR beta chains associated with cytomegalovirus. At a false discovery rate of 0.05, a later analysis linked approximately 18,000 TCR beta sequences to specific HLA alleles. V-gene and J-gene trimming of TCR beta chains was associated with a missense DCLRE1C variant in a later genetic analysis, and the association was replicated in an independent cohort. It was suggested by the authors that the approach could potentially be generalized to other disease states and immunological phenotypes. Immune exposure information for the cohort was limited to CMV serostatus. In a later analysis, HLA-associated TCR beta chains were found to be more clonally expanded and to have lower generation probabilities than equally common non-associated chains. The classifier was reported to diagnose cytomegalovirus status with high specificity and sensitivity in both the original and validation cohorts. A later analysis reported that several top co-occurrence clusters appeared linked to parvovirus B19, influenza, CMV and Epstein-Barr virus. Linkage disequilibrium might explain the correlated functional status among segregating V segments, but an unknown experimental factor could not be excluded. Three of the identified cytomegalovirus-associated TCR beta chains were confirmed in vitro to be specific for cytomegalovirus antigens. Sequencing depth was assumed to be roughly uniform across donors in the presence/absence analyses, though that assumption may not hold. Compared with the roughly 700-donor mean, donors in an Asian-associated ancestry cluster had fewer N-insertions in productive TCRs, according to a later genetic analysis. Only TCR beta chains were sequenced in this cohort, and the absence of alpha or paired-chain data limited detectable features. Some IMGT-functional V segments, including TRBV6-2 and TRBV6-3, could not be told apart with the 87-base-pair reads, so those segments were excluded. Because some donors lacked HLA typing at each locus, the association tests relied only on the typed subset. In a later analysis, the rate of TCR association differed among HLA loci, with DRB1 alleles having the most associated TCRs and HLA-C alleles having the fewest. Across donors, most TCR sequences were observed very rarely, whereas some public TCRs were present in many individuals. Assigning TCR associations to individual alleles was difficult when HLA alleles, especially DR and DQ, strongly co-occurred. Most CMV-associated TCR beta chains appeared to be HLA-restricted in a later analysis, and the HLA associations seemed to be driven largely by CMV exposure. Broadly in line with IMGT annotations, most TCR beta V segments showed up in productive rearrangements about 90% or about 30% of the time in an earlier analysis of several hundred of the donors.

The library relied on the immunoSEQ multiplex PCR assay. The multiplex PCR relied on a mix of 60 forward primers for TCR Vbeta segments and 13 reverse primers for TCR Jbeta segments. A multiplex PCR assay on genomic DNA amplified the CDR3 region of rearranged TCR beta genes. Amplified TCR beta libraries were sequenced as 87-base-pair reads on the Illumina HiSeq System. The paper's data handling went like this. In a later analysis, 80 million or so unique TCR beta chains were counted across the roughly 670 repertoires, and around 10 million of these chains were shared by at least two donors. Raw reads were error-corrected and collapsed into unique sequences with a nearest-neighbor algorithm that merged closely related sequences to remove PCR and sequencing errors. CDR3 sequences were aligned to IMGT reference sequences to assign V, D and J gene segments. For a sequence to be retained, a match of at least six nucleotides to both a V gene segment and a J gene segment was required. Rearrangements were called productive when the CDR3 lacked stop codons and stayed in frame with V and J; all others were non-productive. CDR3 was defined by IMGT convention, running from the second conserved V-encoded cysteine to the conserved J-encoded phenylalanine. Sequences without an unambiguous match to a single V gene segment were excluded from the earlier analysis of 450 to 750 of the donors. An earlier analysis of 500 to 700 of the donors classified V segments as functional when productive rearrangements were above 56.7% and as segregating when the standard deviation between donors was above 5%. A statistical classification framework was developed to diagnose cytomegalovirus status using the catalog of TCR beta chain sequences. A later analysis assigned V and J genes by comparing TCR nucleotide sequences with IMGT/GENE-DB human TR gene sequences. The TCRdist pipeline was used in a later analysis to assign CDR3 sequences and most-parsimonious VDJ recombination scenarios. In a later analysis, each TCR beta chain was defined by its CDR3 amino acid sequence together with its V-gene family, and reads lacking a unique V-gene family were excluded. To address suspected cross-contamination and a sequencing artifact, a later analysis removed 550 to 750 highly shared, low-generation-probability nucleotide sequences. A later analysis calculated a clonal expansion index for each public chain from normalized within-repertoire ranks of inferred template counts. In a later analysis, generation probabilities were computed with a VDJ recombination model fitted to out-of-frame rearrangements, and the resulting probabilities were checked against IGoR. In a later analysis, hypergeometric tests were used to score TCR-TCR, TCR-HLA and TCR-CMV co-occurrence, with a repertoire-size bias correction applied to TCR pairs. In a later analysis, false discovery rates were estimated by permuting HLA or CMV assignments 20 times. A later analysis grouped co-occurring TCRs with DBSCAN, adding TCRdist sequence similarity when clustering within HLA-allele-positive subsets. Repertoires with fewer than 30,000 or more than 120,000 public chains, plus five repertoires with anomalous nucleotide sharing, were excluded from co-occurrence clustering. TCRdb retrieved this table from immuneACCESS and kept in-frame rearrangements only. Not all clones are present; in checked studies, unresolved V genes account for under half, and no reason is known for the remainder. V, J and clone size were drawn from that table, and D and trimming were deduced from the DNA. The table for this sample lists more than 150,000 clones; 80% of them were counted only once. The ten largest clones capture 1.5% to 2% of the sample.

Points on this clone: There is no known antigen for this receptor. Per-nucleotide qualities are absent, and no much larger clonotype sits a single base away.

Reading the germline V gene (reference sequence) gives CDR1 LNHDA and CDR2 SQIVND. The CDR3 goes from the cysteine to the phenylalanine over 16 residues. Only the CDR3 part of the read is kept: 48 bases, read in frame from the first base. Trimming removed 5 bases from V and 4 bases from J; the gene matches leave 8 bases unexplained. The cohort consisted of 650 to 700 healthy bone marrow donors. At the time of sampling, all cohort members were nominally healthy, though unrecorded immune exposures were likely present. The donor was CMV seronegative and was included in the group of a few hundred seronegative cohort members. Every donor gave a peripheral blood sample, and the peripheral blood mononuclear cells from that sample were used for TCR beta sequencing. The Qiagen DNeasy Blood Extraction Kit was used to extract genomic DNA from the blood cell samples.

This chain is built from TRBV19 and TRBJ2-3; 11 central nucleotides agree with TRBD2. The clonotype was recovered from a woman aged 30 to 39 in good health and CMV-seronegative. The sequencing sample was made of PBMCs. CDR3 reads: CASSATSGAYSDTQYF. The nucleotides are TGTGCCAGTAGTGCGACTAGCGGGGCTTACTCAGATACGCAGTATTTT.